Following are 30 T cell receptor beta chains from one sample sequenced in a study of blood T cell repertoires in COVID-19. Clones were read by immunoSEQ multiplex PCR, and TCRdb kept only the in-frame ones, dropping some. The table lists 40,000 to 60,000 clones, roughly 90% of them singletons. Sequenced material: peripheral blood. The receptors come from a human donor in a cohort sampled during active COVID-19.

The rearrangement uses TRBV14 and TRBJ2-7; the D is unclear. The CDR3 totals 12 residues. Between the trimmed V and J ends, which lost 3 bases and 5 bases, there was a span of 8 bases. Germline lookup yields CDR1 SGHDN and CDR2 FVKESK. The CDR3 coding sequence is TGTGCCAGCAGCCATAGCAACCACGAGCAGTACTTC. Its translation: CASSHSNHEQYF.

The chain uses TRBV30 and TRBJ1-4, with TRBD1 matching 8 bases. The CDR3 spans 14 residues. After removal of 1 base from V and 8 bases from J, the junction contained 6 bases not matched to a gene. Germline CDR1 GTSNPN, CDR2 SVGIG (reference sequence). The CDR3 region has the DNA TGTGCCTGGAGTGCGGGGACAGGAGAAGAAAAACTGTTTTTT. Its protein is CAWSAGTGEEKLFF.

This sequence joins TRBV18 and TRBJ2-7; 14 nucleotides align to TRBD2. With V trimmed by 3 bases and J by 2 bases, 3 bases remained unmatched. The CDR3 covers 16 residues. Germline CDR1 and CDR2: KGHSH and LQKENI. CDR3 DNA: TGTGCCAGCTCACCGGGACTAGCGGGAGAGGCCTACGAGCAGTACTTC. Encoded protein: CASSPGLAGEAYEQYF.

The gene calls are TRBV5-1 and TRBJ2-4, with D perhaps matching TRBD1 (5 bases). V lost 4 bases to trimming and J lost 9 bases, with 20 bases between them. The CDR3 loop spans 15 amino acids. From germline, CDR1 is SGHRS and CDR2 YFSETQ. CDR3 coding DNA: TGCGCCAGCAGCCCCACAACAGGTGATTATGCCATTCAGTACTTC. It is translated as CASSPTTGDYAIQYF.

The CDR3: CASSLDSSYGYTF. Written as DNA, the CDR3 is TGTGCCAGCAGCTTGGACAGCTCCTATGGCTACACCTTC. The rearrangement links TRBV5-4 to TRBJ1-2, with D hard to call. From germline, CDR1 is SGHNT and CDR2 YYREEE (reference sequence). This CDR3 region has 13 residues. Trimming left V 0 bases short and J 4 bases short, with 7 bases between.

The gene calls are TRBV7-8 and TRBJ1-1; 8 bases agree with TRBD1. V shed 5 bases, J shed 1 base, and the junction held 6 bases outside the gene matches. This CDR3 is built from 15 residues. Germline CDR1 is SGHVS and CDR2 is FQNEAQ. The CDR3 coding sequence is TGTGCCAGCAGCCGGGACAGGAGGTCGAACACTGAAGCTTTCTTT. The encoded protein is CASSRDRRSNTEAFF.

V is TRBV7-8 and J is TRBJ2-1; 8 bases align to TRBD1. The CDR3 runs 13 residues. The V segment lost 1 base and the J segment 9 bases; nucleotides outside the gene matches: 2. Germline lookup yields CDR1 SGHVS and CDR2 FQNEAQ. The CDR3 protein is CASSLGTGTEQFF. In nucleotides, the CDR3 is TGTGCCAGCAGCTTAGGGACAGGGACTGAGCAGTTCTTC.

The chain combines TRBV19 with TRBJ1-1; perhaps TRBD1 as D (5 bases). CDR1 and CDR2 from the germline V gene are LNHDA and SQIVND (reference sequence). Trimming took off 3 bases at V and 0 bases at J, with 14 bases between the two ends. The CDR3 consists of 16 residues. CDR3 sequence: CASSMGWGRMNTEAFF. CDR3 bases: TGTGCCAGTAGTATGGGTTGGGGCAGGATGAACACTGAAGCTTTCTTT. Full variable domain (outside the CDR3, taken from reference TRBV19 and TRBJ1-1): DGGITQSPKYLFRKEGQNVTLSCEQNLNHDAMYWYRQDPGQGLRLIYYSQIVNDFQKGDIAEGYSVSREKKESFPLTVTSAQKNPTAFYLCASSMGWGRMNTEAFFGQGTRLTVV.

The count of this clone is one. The chain couples TRBV2 to TRBJ2-7; perhaps TRBD2 as D (5 bases). This CDR3 comprises 16 residues. Germline V CDR1 and CDR2: SNHLY, FYNNEI. Trimming took 7 bases from V and 0 from J, leaving 19 bases between them. CDR3 region: CASKRGSPASSYEQYV. The DNA of the CDR3 is TGTGCCAGCAAAAGAGGGTCCCCCGCCAGCTCCTACGAGCAGTACGTC.

The chain is built from TRBV3-1 (or the pseudogene TRBV3-2) and TRBJ1-3; TRBD1 aligns across 7 bases. The V segment lost 5 bases and the J segment 0 bases; nucleotides outside the gene matches: 1. Per germline, CDR1 LGHDT and CDR2 YNNKEL (reference sequence). This CDR3 comprises 14 residues. CDR3 nucleotides: TGTGCCAGCAGCTGGGACAGCTCTGGAAACACCATATATTTT. Its protein product is CASSWDSSGNTIYF.

The rearrangement uses TRBV18 and TRBJ2-2, with TRBD2 identical over 13 bases. V dropped 3 bases and J dropped 9; count of bases not matched to a gene: 4. The CDR3 has 15 residues. The germline CDR1 and CDR2 sequences are KGHSH and LQKENI. DNA for the CDR3: TGTGCCAGCTCACCCGGACTAGCGGGAGTGAGGGAGCTGTTTTTT. It is translated as CASSPGLAGVRELFF.

CDR3 sequence (DNA): TGTGCCAGCGGTTCGGTTCTGTCCCAGCATTTT. Encoded protein: CASGSVLSQHF. The genes are TRBV6-5 and TRBJ1-5; no clear D. Germline CDR1 reads MNHEY; CDR2 reads SVGAGI. The CDR3 sequence is 11 residues long. The V and J ends lost 8 bases and 11 bases respectively, with 13 bases between them.

The rearrangement joins TRBV28 to TRBJ2-7; D is possibly TRBD1 (5 bases). This CDR3 contains 11 residues. Germline V gene data show CDR1 as MDHEN and CDR2 as SYDVKM. Trimming stripped 8 bases from V and 7 bases from J, with 12 bases between. The CDR3, as DNA: TGTGCCAGCGGACCGAACAGGGAGCAGTACTTC. Protein: CASGPNREQYF.

This clone has only one observation. The V gene is TRBV10-3, the J gene TRBJ1-2; 8 bases are shared with TRBD1. V dropped 0 bases and J dropped 0; count of bases not matched to a gene: 3. The CDR3 is 16 residues long. Germline V CDR1 and CDR2: ENHRY, SYGVKD. The CDR3 DNA reads as TGTGCCATCAGTGAGTCGGACAGGGCATCTAACTATGGCTACACCTTC. It translates to CAISESDRASNYGYTF.

The gene calls are TRBV5-4 and TRBJ1-2, with TRBD1 matching 12 bases. The CDR3 spans 15 residues. V lost 4 bases, J lost 8 bases, and 9 bases stayed unmatched. Germline V gene data show CDR1 as SGHNT and CDR2 as YYREEE (reference sequence). The CDR3 spells CASSPRDRGPEGYTF. CDR3 bases: TGTGCCAGCAGCCCCCGGGACAGGGGGCCTGAGGGCTACACCTTC.

This chain joins TRBV5-1 and TRBJ2-5, with 8 bases lining up with TRBD1. CDR1 is SGHRS, CDR2 YFSETQ, per germline. This CDR3 comprises 16 residues. Trimming took 0 bases from V and 3 from J; bases not matched to a gene: 7. The CDR3 DNA reads as TGCGCCAGCAGCTTGGACCTCCTACAGGGGGAAGAGACCCAGTACTTC. Its protein product is CASSLDLLQGEETQYF.

The chain carries TRBV28 and TRBJ1-2; D remains unclear. With 7 bases removed from V and 2 bases from J, the gap between germline ends came to 8 bases. Germline-derived CDR1 and CDR2 are MDHEN and SYDVKM. This CDR3 region has 12 residues. CDR3 residues: CASMTENYGYTF. CDR3 nucleotides: TGTGCCAGCATGACGGAGAACTATGGCTACACCTTC.

The chain combines TRBV6-2 or TRBV6-3 with TRBJ1-1, with a tentative D call TRBD1 (6 bases). V lost 2 bases and J lost 6, with 10 bases in between. This CDR3 comprises 13 residues. CDR1 and CDR2 from the germline V gene are MNHEY and SVGEGT. CDR3 residues: CASSYGQGSEAFF. DNA for the CDR3: TGTGCCAGCAGTTACGGGCAGGGGTCTGAAGCTTTCTTT.

The chain has TRBV5-6 and TRBJ1-4; D unresolved. Germline V gene sequence: CDR1 SGHDT, CDR2 YYEEEE. The ends were cut back, 4 bases at V and 8 bases at J, with 15 bases in the middle. This CDR3 is 14 amino acids long. Here the CDR3 DNA reads TGTGCCAGCAGCCGAGACAAAATAAGGGAAAAACTGTTTTTT. Protein product: CASSRDKIREKLFF.

The genes are TRBV12-3 or TRBV12-4 and TRBJ2-3; D gene ambiguous. The CDR3 is made up of 12 amino acids. The V and J ends lost 6 bases and 2 bases respectively, with 6 bases between them. CDR3 DNA: TGTGCCAGCAGACTGTACACAGATACGCAGTATTTT. This sequence encodes CASRLYTDTQYF.

This clone was counted between two and nine times. J is TRBJ1-2 and V is TRBV5-6; D is unresolved. With 4 bases removed from V and 3 bases from J, the gap between germline ends came to 16 bases. This CDR3 is built from 15 residues. Germline loops: CDR1 SGHDT, CDR2 YYEEEE. The CDR3 protein is CASSHRYAGHYGYTF. The CDR3 nucleotides read TGTGCCAGCAGCCACCGTTATGCTGGCCACTATGGCTACACCTTC.

This sequence joins TRBV7-9 and TRBJ1-2; 8 bases map to TRBD1. The germline V gene has CDR1 SEHNR and CDR2 FQNEAQ (reference sequence). Trimming at V came to 5 bases and at J to 4 bases, leaving 12 bases not matched to a gene. This CDR3 is 16 amino acids long. CDR3 amino acids: CASSIEQGATIYGYTF. The CDR3 DNA is TGTGCCAGCAGCATAGAGCAGGGGGCTACAATCTATGGCTACACCTTC.

A few counts support this clone. This rearrangement joins TRBV7-9 to TRBJ1-4; 8 nucleotides match TRBD1. V dropped 3 bases and J dropped 6; count of bases not matched to a gene: 3. Germline V lookup: CDR1 SEHNR, CDR2 FQNEAQ (reference sequence). This CDR3 spans 14 amino acids. The CDR3 region has the DNA TGTGCCAGCAGCTTGGGACAGGCCGATGAAAAACTGTTTTTT. Protein: CASSLGQADEKLFF.

This rearrangement joins TRBV15 to TRBJ1-5, with D perhaps TRBD1 (5 bases). V shed 3 bases and J shed 3 bases, with 12 bases lying between them. The CDR3 totals 15 residues. Germline V gene data show CDR1 as LNHNV and CDR2 as YYDKDF (reference sequence). The CDR3 DNA sequence: TGTGCCACCAGCAGCAACTCCAGGGACAATCAGCCCCAGCATTTT. As protein: CATSSNSRDNQPQHF. The variable domain in full, with the rest retrieved from reference TRBV15 and TRBJ1-5, is DAMVIQNPRYQVTQFGKPVTLSCSQTLNHNVMYWYQQKSSQAPKLLFHYYDKDFNNEADTPDNFQSRRPNTSFCFLDIRSPGLGDTAMYLCATSSNSRDNQPQHFGDGTRLSIL.

The V call is TRBV9, the J call TRBJ1-1; 9 positions agree with TRBD1. V was clipped by 4 bases and J by 1 base; unmatched bases: 8. Germline V gives CDR1 SGDLS, CDR2 YYNGEE. This CDR3 has 16 amino acids. The CDR3 DNA follows: TGTGCCAGCAGCCCCGCGGGACAGGGTACGAACACTGAAGCTTTCTTT. It codes for CASSPAGQGTNTEAFF.

The chain is built from TRBV27 and TRBJ2-7; D may be TRBD2 (6 bases). The CDR3 length is 15 residues. Germline values: CDR1 MNHEY, CDR2 SMNVEV (reference sequence). The V end lost 8 bases, the J end lost 0 bases, and 17 bases lay between the germline ends. The CDR3 region has the DNA TGTGCCAGCTCTCGAAAAGGCGGGGACTCCTACGAGCAGTACTTC. Translated: CASSRKGGDSYEQYF.

This rearrangement joins TRBV4-1 to TRBJ2-7; TRBD2 matches at 7 bases. J lost 2 bases, V lost 2 bases, and 3 bases had no gene match. Germline CDR1 MGHRA, CDR2 YSYEKL. This CDR3 has 14 amino acids. CDR3 in DNA: TGCGCCAGCAGCCAAACTAGCGCCACCTACGAGCAGTACTTC. Translation: CASSQTSATYEQYF.

The count of this clone is one. The gene calls are TRBV9 and TRBJ1-2, with D uncertain. This CDR3 spans 13 amino acids. Germline V gene sequence: CDR1 SGDLS, CDR2 YYNGEE. The V end lost 2 bases, the J end lost 4 bases, and 9 bases lay between the germline ends. The CDR3 loop reads CASSVGVGYGYTF. CDR3 nucleotides: TGTGCCAGCAGCGTCGGGGTTGGCTATGGCTACACCTTC.

This clone has just a few counts. The CDR3 DNA reads as TGTGCCAGCAGCCCCAGCGGGACTAGCTTGCGGTACAATGAGCAGTTCTTC. The encoded protein is CASSPSGTSLRYNEQFF. The V gene is TRBV7-9, the J gene TRBJ2-1; 9 bases fit TRBD2. CDR1 SEHNR and CDR2 FQNEAQ come from the germline V gene (reference sequence). Trimming removed 5 bases from V and 4 bases from J; junction bases left unmatched: 12. This CDR3 spans 17 amino acids.

This clone was picked up one time. V gene TRBV23-1 combines with J gene TRBJ2-6, with 9 bases matching TRBD2. TRBV23-1 is identified as an open reading frame with a role that is uncertain. There are 20 residues in the CDR3. V shed 4 bases and J 4 bases; nucleotides not matched to a gene: 17. CDR3 in amino acids: CASSLPGLAFVPVGANVLTF. The CDR3 DNA sequence: TGCGCCAGCAGTCTCCCCGGACTAGCGTTTGTTCCTGTCGGGGCCAACGTCCTGACTTTC.